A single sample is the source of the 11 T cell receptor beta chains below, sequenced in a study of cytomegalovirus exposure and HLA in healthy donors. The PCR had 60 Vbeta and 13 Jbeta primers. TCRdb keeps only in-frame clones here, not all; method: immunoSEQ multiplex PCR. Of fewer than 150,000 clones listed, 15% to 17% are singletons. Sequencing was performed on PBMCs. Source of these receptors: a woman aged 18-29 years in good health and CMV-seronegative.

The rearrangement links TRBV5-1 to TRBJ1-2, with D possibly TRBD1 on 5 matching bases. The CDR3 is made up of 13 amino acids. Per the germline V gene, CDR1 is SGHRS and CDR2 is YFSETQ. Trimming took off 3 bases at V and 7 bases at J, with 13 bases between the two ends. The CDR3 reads CASSSDSLGGYTF. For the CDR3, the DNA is TGCGCCAGCAGCTCCGACAGTCTCGGTGGCTACACCTTC.

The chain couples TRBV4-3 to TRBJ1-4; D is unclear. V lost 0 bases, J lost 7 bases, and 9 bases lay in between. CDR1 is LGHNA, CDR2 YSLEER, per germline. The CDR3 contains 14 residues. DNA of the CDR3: TGCGCCAGCAGCCAAGATCTCCGTAGTGAAAAACTGTTTTTT. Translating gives CASSQDLRSEKLFF.

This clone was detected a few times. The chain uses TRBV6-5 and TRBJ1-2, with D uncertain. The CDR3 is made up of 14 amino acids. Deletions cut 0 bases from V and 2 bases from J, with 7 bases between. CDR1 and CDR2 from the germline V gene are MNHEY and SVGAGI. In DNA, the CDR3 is TGTGCCAGCAGTTACTCGGTGCAGAACTATGGCTACACCTTC. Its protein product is CASSYSVQNYGYTF.

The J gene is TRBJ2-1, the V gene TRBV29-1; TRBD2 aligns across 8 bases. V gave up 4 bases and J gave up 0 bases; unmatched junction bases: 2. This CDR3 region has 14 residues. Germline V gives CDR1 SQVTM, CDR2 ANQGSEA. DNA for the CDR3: TGCAGCGTTGCGGGGGGGGGCTCCTACAATGAGCAGTTCTTC. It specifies CSVAGGGSYNEQFF.

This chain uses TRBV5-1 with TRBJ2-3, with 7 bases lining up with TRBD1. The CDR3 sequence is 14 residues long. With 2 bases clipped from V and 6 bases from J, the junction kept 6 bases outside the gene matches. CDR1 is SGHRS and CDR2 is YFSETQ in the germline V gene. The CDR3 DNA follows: TGCGCCAGCAGCTTCTCGACAGGGAGTGATACGCAGTATTTT. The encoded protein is CASSFSTGSDTQYF.

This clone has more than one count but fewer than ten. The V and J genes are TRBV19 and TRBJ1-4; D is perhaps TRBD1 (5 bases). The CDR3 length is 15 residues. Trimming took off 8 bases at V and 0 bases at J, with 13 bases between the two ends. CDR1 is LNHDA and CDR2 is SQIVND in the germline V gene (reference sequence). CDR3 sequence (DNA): TGTGCCAGTCGACCCCAACAGGCAACTAATGAAAAACTGTTTTTT. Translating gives CASRPQQATNEKLFF.

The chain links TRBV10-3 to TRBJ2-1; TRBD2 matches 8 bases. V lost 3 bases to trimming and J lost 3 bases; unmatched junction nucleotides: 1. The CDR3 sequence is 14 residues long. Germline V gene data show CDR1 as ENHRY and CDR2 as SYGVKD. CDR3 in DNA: TGTGCCATCAGTGACGGGACTAGCTACAATGAGCAGTTCTTC. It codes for CAISDGTSYNEQFF.

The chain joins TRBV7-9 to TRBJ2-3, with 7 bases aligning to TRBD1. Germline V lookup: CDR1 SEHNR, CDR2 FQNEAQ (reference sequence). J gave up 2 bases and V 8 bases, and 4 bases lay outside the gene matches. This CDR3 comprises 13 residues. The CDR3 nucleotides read TGTGCCAGCTCGGACAGGTACACAGATACGCAGTATTTT. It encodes CASSDRYTDTQYF.

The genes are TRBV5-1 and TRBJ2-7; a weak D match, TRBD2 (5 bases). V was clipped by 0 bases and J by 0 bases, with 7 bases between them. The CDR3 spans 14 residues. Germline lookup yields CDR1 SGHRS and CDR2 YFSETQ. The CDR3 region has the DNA TGCGCCAGCAGCTTGGTGGGGAGCTCCTACGAGCAGTACTTC. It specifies CASSLVGSSYEQYF.

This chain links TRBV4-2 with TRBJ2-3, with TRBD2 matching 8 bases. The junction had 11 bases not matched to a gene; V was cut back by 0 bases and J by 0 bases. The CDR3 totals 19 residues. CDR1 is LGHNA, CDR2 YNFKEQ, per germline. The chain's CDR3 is CASSQEGPLSGVSTDTQYF. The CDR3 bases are TGTGCCAGCAGCCAAGAAGGCCCCCTTAGCGGGGTCAGCACAGATACGCAGTATTTT.

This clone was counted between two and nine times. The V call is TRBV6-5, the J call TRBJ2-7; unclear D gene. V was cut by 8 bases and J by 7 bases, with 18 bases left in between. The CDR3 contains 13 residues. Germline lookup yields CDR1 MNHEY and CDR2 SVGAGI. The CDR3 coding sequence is TGTGCCAGCGGCCTTCCCGGAGATAAGGAGCAGTACTTC. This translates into CASGLPGDKEQYF.